These 27 T cell receptor beta chains were sequenced from one sample in a study of PD-L1 blockade in urothelial cancer. Regarding time point: pretreatment peripheral blood. Repertoires were generated with immunoSEQ multiplex PCR, while TCRdb's copy carries only in-frame clones and drops some. The sample carries under 95,000 clones, roughly 84% recorded once. The sequences come from PBMCs, collected around atezolizumab (anti-PD-L1) treatment. The receptors derive from a woman in her sixties or seventies with urothelial cancer.

V is TRBV5-1 and J is TRBJ2-7; 7 bases are a match to TRBD2. Trimming took 0 bases from V and 0 from J; bases not matched to a gene: 12. The CDR3 spans 18 residues. Germline CDR1 SGHRS, CDR2 YFSETQ. In DNA form, the CDR3 reads TGCGCCAGCAGCTTGGGACAAATCCTCGGGGGGTCCTCCTACGAGCAGTACTTC. Translated: CASSLGQILGGSSYEQYF.

The CDR3 reads CASSLGTRNTGELFF. CDR3 DNA: TGTGCCAGCAGCTTAGGGACAAGGAACACCGGGGAGCTGTTTTTT. The chain links TRBV11-3 to TRBJ2-2, with D tentatively TRBD1 (5 bases). Germline values: CDR1 SGHNT, CDR2 YENEEA. Trimming removed 1 base from V and 1 base from J, with 7 bases in between. The CDR3 loop spans 15 amino acids.

The chain combines TRBV4-1 with TRBJ2-5; 9 bases match TRBD1. The V segment lost 0 bases and the J segment 5 bases; nucleotides outside the gene matches: 10. The CDR3 contains 17 residues. Germline V CDR1 and CDR2: MGHRA, YSYEKL. CDR3 DNA: TGCGCCAGCAGCCAAGATATGGGACAGGGCCTCCGGGAGACCCAGTACTTC. Translating it yields CASSQDMGQGLRETQYF.

V and J are TRBV2 and TRBJ1-3; D is possibly TRBD1 (5 bases). The germline V gene encodes CDR1 SNHLY and CDR2 FYNNEI. The CDR3 consists of 15 residues. V was clipped by 0 bases and J by 3 bases, with 9 bases between them. The chain's CDR3 is CASSEAGTFGNTIYF. The CDR3 DNA follows: TGTGCCAGCAGTGAAGCCGGGACTTTTGGAAACACCATATATTTT.

The rearrangement uses TRBV11-2 and TRBJ2-5; D gene unclear. Per germline, CDR1 SGHAT and CDR2 FQNNGV. The CDR3 extends over 14 amino acids. The ends were cut back, 3 bases at V and 4 bases at J, with 12 bases in the middle. CDR3 residues: CASSFPGQIETQYF. The CDR3 nucleotides read TGTGCCAGCAGCTTTCCTGGGCAGATAGAGACCCAGTACTTC. The variable domain in full, with the rest retrieved from reference TRBV11-2 and TRBJ2-5, is EAGVAQSPRYKIIEKRQSVAFWCNPISGHATLYWYQQILGQGPKLLIQFQNNGVVDDSQLPKDRFSAERLKGVDSTLKIQPAKLEDSAVYLCASSFPGQIETQYFGPGTRLLVL.

CDR3 region: CARSLTLTGDGTEAFF. The CDR3 DNA is TGTGCCAGAAGCCTTACCCTTACAGGGGATGGCACTGAAGCTTTCTTT. The gene calls are TRBV5-3 and TRBJ1-1; the match to TRBD1 covers 7 bases. TRBV5-3 counts as an open reading frame of uncertain function. J was trimmed by 4 bases and V by 4 bases; bases with no gene match: 13. The CDR3 sequence is 16 residues long.

V and J are TRBV7-8 and TRBJ2-7; 7 positions match TRBD1. Per germline, CDR1 SGHVS and CDR2 FQNEAQ. The CDR3 length is 17 residues. The V segment lost 5 bases and the J segment 1 base; nucleotides outside the gene matches: 14. This CDR3 is CASSRGIDTGVSYEQYF. In nucleotides, the CDR3 is TGTGCCAGCAGCCGCGGTATTGACACAGGGGTGTCCTACGAGCAGTACTTC. The full variable domain, rest sourced from reference TRBV7-8 and TRBJ2-7, is GAGVSQSPRYKVAKRGQDVALRCDPISGHVSLFWYQQALGQGPEFLTYFQNEAQLDKSGLPSDRFFAERPEGSVSTLKIQRTQQEDSAVYLCASSRGIDTGVSYEQYFGPGTRLTVT.

The V and J genes are TRBV27 and TRBJ1-2; D possibly corresponds to TRBD1 (6 bases). The CDR3 runs to 14 residues. V was shortened by 5 bases and J by 3 bases, with 13 bases between the two germline ends. Germline CDR1 MNHEY, CDR2 SMNVEV (reference sequence). CDR3 protein: CASSTRDKYYGYTF. In nucleotides, the CDR3 is TGTGCCAGCAGTACGAGGGACAAGTACTATGGCTACACCTTC.

This chain uses TRBV15 with TRBJ2-1; the match to TRBD2 covers 10 bases. Losses at the gene ends were 3 bases for V and 8 bases for J; bases not matched to a gene: 7. The CDR3 extends over 15 amino acids. Germline lookup yields CDR1 LNHNV and CDR2 YYDKDF (reference sequence). CDR3 protein: CATSRTSGYTDEQFF. Written as DNA, the CDR3 is TGTGCCACCAGCAGGACTAGCGGGTATACCGATGAGCAGTTCTTC.

V and J are TRBV6-5 and TRBJ2-7; weak D call: TRBD1 (5 bases). Germline CDR1 MNHEY, CDR2 SVGAGI. The CDR3 has 15 residues. The ends were cut back, 5 bases at V and 2 bases at J, with 16 bases in the middle. The CDR3 sequence is CASSRAVAGTYEQYF. DNA of the CDR3: TGTGCCAGCAGTCGGGCGGTGGCAGGGACCTACGAGCAGTACTTC.

This clone showed up just a few times. The sample holds other DNA sequences that translate to the same CDR3. V is TRBV5-1 and J is TRBJ2-7, with 9 positions matching TRBD1. The germline V gene has CDR1 SGHRS and CDR2 YFSETQ. The length of the CDR3 is 14 residues. Trimming took 4 bases from V and 1 from J; bases not matched to a gene: 3. CDR3 residues: CASSVDRGSYEQYF. The CDR3 DNA sequence: TGCGCCAGCAGCGTTGACAGGGGGTCCTACGAGCAGTACTTC.

The V and J genes are TRBV29-1 and TRBJ1-1, with 8 positions matching TRBD1. The germline CDR1 and CDR2 sequences are SQVTM and ANQGSEA. The CDR3 extends over 14 amino acids. Losses at the gene ends were 6 bases for V and 2 bases for J; bases not matched to a gene: 8. Written as DNA, the CDR3 is TGCAGCGTCGGTGGGACAGGATTTAACACTGAAGCTTTCTTT. This encodes CSVGGTGFNTEAFF.

The genes are TRBV9 and TRBJ2-3, with 9 bases matching TRBD2. CDR1 and CDR2 (germline): SGDLS, YYNGEE. The CDR3 is 15 residues long. J was trimmed by 1 base and V by 3 bases; bases with no gene match: 3. The chain's CDR3 is CASSAVAGGTDTQYF. Here the CDR3 DNA reads TGTGCCAGCAGCGCAGTAGCGGGGGGCACAGATACGCAGTATTTT.

V gene TRBV7-8 combines with J gene TRBJ2-1, with D perhaps matching TRBD2 (6 bases). The germline V gene has CDR1 SGHVS and CDR2 FQNEAQ. This CDR3 is 16 amino acids long. V was pared by 1 base and J by 5 bases, with 15 bases between. The CDR3 sequence: CASSLVGGTPNNEQFF. Here the CDR3 DNA reads TGTGCCAGCAGCTTAGTTGGCGGGACTCCCAACAATGAGCAGTTCTTC.

This clone was found once. The chain employs TRBV27 and TRBJ1-5; 8 bases fit TRBD1. Germline V gene sequence: CDR1 MNHEY, CDR2 SMNVEV (reference sequence). V gave up 5 bases and J gave up 6 bases; unmatched junction bases: 18. The CDR3 totals 18 residues. For the CDR3, the DNA is TGTGCCAGCAGTCCCCGCGCGCCTCAGGGGGCTGGGGTTCAGCCCCAGCATTTT. Translated: CASSPRAPQGAGVQPQHF.

The genes are TRBV5-4 and TRBJ2-3, with D maybe TRBD2 (5 bases). Germline CDR1 and CDR2: SGHNT and YYREEE (reference sequence). This CDR3 has 14 amino acids. Trimming cost V 0 bases and J 4 bases, with 9 bases left between them. The CDR3 region is CASSLGGGADTQYF. DNA of the CDR3: TGTGCCAGCAGCTTGGGAGGAGGTGCAGATACGCAGTATTTT. The whole variable domain, remainder taken from reference TRBV5-4 and TRBJ2-3, is ETGVTQSPTHLIKTRGQQVTLRCSSQSGHNTVSWYQQALGQGPQFIFQYYREEENGRGNFPPRFSGLQFPNYSSELNVNALELDDSALYLCASSLGGGADTQYFGPGTRLTVL.

This sequence joins TRBV19 and TRBJ2-2, with D possibly matching TRBD1 (5 bases). The V end lost 7 bases, the J end lost 0 bases, and 12 bases lay between the germline ends. Germline CDR1 reads LNHDA; CDR2 reads SQIVND (reference sequence). The CDR3 runs to 15 residues. The CDR3 is CASTRQITNTGELFF. The CDR3 bases are TGTGCCAGTACCAGACAGATTACGAACACCGGGGAGCTGTTTTTT.

This chain uses TRBV4-3 with TRBJ1-5; D is perhaps TRBD1 (5 bases). This CDR3 is built from 14 residues. The germline CDR1 and CDR2 sequences are LGHNA and YSLEER. Trimming removed 2 bases from V and 7 bases from J, with 12 bases in between. The CDR3 here is CASSQLTGVQPQHF. The CDR3 coding sequence is TGCGCCAGCAGCCAACTTACAGGAGTCCAGCCCCAGCATTTT.

This chain uses TRBV28 with TRBJ2-1, with a possible D match to TRBD2 (5 bases). This CDR3 has 11 amino acids. Per the germline V gene, CDR1 is MDHEN and CDR2 is SYDVKM. V lost 2 bases and J 10 bases, leaving 6 bases between the germline ends. The CDR3 spells CASSLRREQFF. In DNA form, the CDR3 reads TGTGCCAGCAGTTTACGGAGGGAGCAGTTCTTC.

This clone was observed a single time. The V and J genes are TRBV21-1 and TRBJ2-1; the D call of TRBD2 is as the table states it, not checked on the DNA. TRBV21-1 is listed as a pseudogene. CDR3 size: 14 residues. CDR3 nucleotides: TGTGCCAGCAGCAAGGGGAGGACTAGCGAGGCTCTGTTCTTC. Protein: CASSKGRTSEALFF.

V gene TRBV4-1 combines with J gene TRBJ1-1; tentatively, D is TRBD1 (5 bases). The length of the CDR3 is 15 residues. Germline V gene lookup returns CDR1 MGHRA and CDR2 YSYEKL. The V end was cut by 0 bases, the J end by 3 bases, with 11 bases between. CDR3 nucleotide sequence: TGCGCCAGCAGCCAAGAGGGGGGGAGGGACACTGAAGCTTTCTTT. Translated, it gives CASSQEGGRDTEAFF.

The chain combines TRBV28 with TRBJ2-7; weak D call: TRBD2 (7 bases). Germline-derived CDR1 and CDR2 are MDHEN and SYDVKM. Trimming shortened V by 8 bases and J by 2 bases, and 13 bases separated the two germline ends. CDR3 length equals 13 residues. CDR3 sequence (DNA): TGTGCCAGCTTGGGGGGGCAGACCTACGAGCAGTACTTC. This gives the protein CASLGGQTYEQYF.

J is TRBJ2-3 and V is TRBV7-9; D is unresolved. Germline V CDR1 and CDR2: SEHNR, FQNEAQ (reference sequence). V gave up 0 bases and J gave up 2 bases, with 9 bases separating them. This CDR3 comprises 15 residues. DNA of the CDR3: TGTGCCAGCAGCTTAGCGGCGGAAATCACAGATACGCAGTATTTT. Translated: CASSLAAEITDTQYF.

V usage is TRBV9 and J usage is TRBJ2-6; a possible D gene is TRBD1 (5 bases). This CDR3 is built from 17 residues. V gave up 0 bases and J gave up 4 bases, with 14 bases separating them. CDR1 is SGDLS, CDR2 YYNGEE, per germline. Written as DNA, the CDR3 is TGTGCCAGCAGCGTAGAGGTCAGGGCAACCGGGGCCAACGTCCTGACTTTC. Translated, it gives CASSVEVRATGANVLTF.

This clone was detected only once. V and J are TRBV7-3 and TRBJ2-3; 11 bases match TRBD2. Looked up from germline, CDR1 is SGHTA and CDR2 is FQGTGA. The CDR3 loop spans 15 amino acids. V shed 5 bases, J shed 4 bases, and the junction held 5 bases outside the gene matches. In DNA, the CDR3 is TGTGCCAGCAGCCCGACTAGCGGGATTGCAGATACGCAGTATTTT. Translating gives CASSPTSGIADTQYF.

V is TRBV28 and J is TRBJ2-5; D gene unclear. Looked up from germline, CDR1 is MDHEN and CDR2 is SYDVKM. The CDR3 extends over 13 amino acids. Trimming removed 3 bases at V and 6 bases at J, with 11 bases between. The CDR3 DNA reads TGTGCCAGCAGTTTCGGTCGGTTGAAGACCCAGTACTTC. Protein: CASSFGRLKTQYF.

The V and J genes are TRBV5-1 and TRBJ1-1; 7 bases are a match to TRBD1. The germline gives CDR1 SGHRS, CDR2 YFSETQ. The V gene end was trimmed by 0 bases and the J gene end by 6 bases; junction bases not matched to a gene: 2. This CDR3 is built from 13 residues. CDR3 nucleotides: TGCGCCAGCAGCTTGGCCGGGACAGCTGAAGCTTTCTTT. Amino acids: CASSLAGTAEAFF.